The 27 T cell receptor beta chains below all came from one sample that was sequenced in a study of T cells in Graves' hyperthyroidism and ophthalmopathy. Amplified regions were TCR beta CDR3 sequences from RNA transcripts. Researchers ran a first-round RT-PCR on the TCR CDR3 using the HTBI primer set. Each CDR3 protein gets one entry after TCRdb re-called the multiplex PCR reads with MiXCR. Seen here are about 160,000 distinct CDR3 sequences, 9.4% observed once, and the top ten hold roughly a fifth. Sequenced: blood. The receptors shown here come from a woman aged 18-29 years with Graves' hyperthyroidism that later progressed to Graves' ophthalmopathy.

Details on this clonotype: One end of the junction fails to match germline, which may point to a read error. The chain recombines TRBV25-1 with TRBJ2-1; D not resolved. Germline V CDR1 and CDR2: MGHDK, SYGVNS. This CDR3 is 16 amino acids long. CDR3 loop: CASSDGRILSCNEQFF. The CDR3 DNA is TGTGCCAGCAGTGATGGGCGGATCCTCTCCTGCAATGAGCAGTTCTTC. The variable domain in full, with the rest retrieved from reference TRBV25-1 and TRBJ2-1, is EADIYQTPRYLVIGTGKKITLECSQTMGHDKMYWYQQDPGMELHLIHYSYGVNSTEKGDLSSESTVSRIRTEHFPLTLESARPSHTSQYLCASSDGRILSCNEQFFGPGTRLTVL.

This clonotype was found a few times. A much larger clone differs by one base, so this may be a read error. The CDR3 nucleotides are TGCAGTGCCCCCCGGGACCCTAACTATGGCTACACCTTC. It codes for CSAPRDPNYGYTF. J is TRBJ1-2 and V is TRBV20-1, with D maybe TRBD1 (5 bases). Germline V gene sequence: CDR1 DFQATT, CDR2 SNEGSKA (reference sequence). Trimming stripped 6 bases from V and 0 bases from J, with 11 bases between. This CDR3 is 13 amino acids long.

Here the CDR3 DNA reads TGCGCCAGCAGCTTGGGTGGCCAGGGGGATTCACCCCTCCACTTT. It translates to CASSLGGQGDSPLHF. The chain is built from TRBV5-1 and TRBJ1-6, with 7 bases that match TRBD1. V lost 0 bases to trimming and J lost 8 bases; unmatched junction nucleotides: 5. Germline V gives CDR1 SGHRS, CDR2 YFSETQ. The CDR3 covers 15 residues.

The V gene is TRBV5-6, the J gene TRBJ2-7; TRBD2 is a possible D gene (6 bases). V lost 1 base to trimming and J lost 2 bases, with 10 bases between them. Germline CDR1 is SGHDT and CDR2 is YYEEEE. This CDR3 spans 14 amino acids. CDR3 in amino acids: CASSLFRETYEQYF. CDR3 coding DNA: TGTGCCAGCAGCTTGTTTCGGGAGACCTACGAGCAGTACTTC.

Many counts were recorded for this clonotype. The V call is TRBV5-4, the J call TRBJ1-1, with D tentatively TRBD1 (5 bases). With 10 bases removed from V and 2 bases from J, the gap between germline ends came to 12 bases. Germline values: CDR1 SGHNT, CDR2 YYREEE (reference sequence). The CDR3 totals 12 residues. The CDR3 DNA reads TGTGCCGAATCAAGGGGAAACACTGAAGCTTTCTTT. It translates to CAESRGNTEAFF.

This clonotype was found many times. J is TRBJ2-7 and V is TRBV12-3 or TRBV12-4, with 9 bases aligning to TRBD1. V shed 5 bases, J shed 5 bases, and the junction held 10 bases outside the gene matches. CDR3 length: 15 residues. DNA of the CDR3: TGTGCCAGCAGTCCGAGAGGGGACAGGGTCCACGAGCAGTACTTC. Residues: CASSPRGDRVHEQYF.

This clonotype was seen repeatedly, ten times or more. The V gene is TRBV3-1, the J gene TRBJ1-6; 10 nucleotides match TRBD1. Trimming removed 4 bases from V and 8 bases from J; junction bases left unmatched: 8. This CDR3 region has 16 residues. Germline V gene lookup returns CDR1 LGHDT and CDR2 YNNKEL (reference sequence). The CDR3 DNA sequence: TGTGCCAGCAGCCGCCCGACAGGGGGCGTGGATTCACCCCTCCACTTT. Its translation is CASSRPTGGVDSPLHF.

The chain combines TRBV19 with TRBJ1-1; D not certain. With 5 bases removed from V and 4 bases from J, the gap between germline ends came to 11 bases. Germline V gives CDR1 LNHDA, CDR2 SQIVND (reference sequence). The CDR3 totals 13 residues. The CDR3 here is CASSLSSGTEAFF. CDR3 DNA sequence: TGTGCCAGTAGTCTGAGCAGTGGCACTGAAGCTTTCTTT.

This clonotype was detected many times. V usage is TRBV11-2 and J usage is TRBJ2-5; no firm D call. Trimming left V 7 bases short and J 1 base short, with 13 bases between. The V gene's germline CDR1 is SGHAT and CDR2 FQNNGV. CDR3 length equals 14 residues. DNA for the CDR3: TGTGCCAGCAATAATGGACGGAGCCAAGAGACCCAGTACTTC. Translating it yields CASNNGRSQETQYF.

This clonotype has ten or more counts. For the CDR3, the DNA is TGTGCCAGCAGTTTCCAATCGGGACAGGGAAACACCATATATTTT. Translated: CASSFQSGQGNTIYF. The J gene is TRBJ1-3, the V gene TRBV6-1, with 7 bases fitting TRBD1. CDR1 is MNHNS and CDR2 is SASEGT in the germline V gene. This CDR3 has 15 amino acids. V lost 5 bases to trimming and J lost 4 bases; unmatched junction nucleotides: 8.

This clonotype was seen many times. This rearrangement joins TRBV29-1 to TRBJ2-7, with 9 bases lining up with TRBD1. Germline values: CDR1 SQVTM, CDR2 ANQGSEA. Trimming removed 0 bases from V and 5 bases from J; junction bases left unmatched: 14. This CDR3 is built from 17 residues. CDR3 loop: CSVEEEETGGLYHEQYF. In nucleotides, the CDR3 is TGCAGCGTTGAAGAGGAGGAAACAGGGGGCCTCTATCACGAGCAGTACTTC.

For this clonotype: Being one base from a much bigger clone, this may be a read error. The chain is built from TRBV3-1 and TRBJ2-3; D might be TRBD2 (7 bases). The V end lost 2 bases, the J end lost 8 bases, and 17 bases lay between the germline ends. The CDR3 sequence is 15 residues long. In germline, CDR1 is LGHDT, CDR2 YNNKEL (reference sequence). The CDR3 coding sequence is TGTGCCAGCAGCCAATTTCTCCAGGGAGGGGGTACGCAGTATTTT. Encoded protein: CASSQFLQGGGTQYF.

The CDR3 DNA is TGTGCCATCAGTGAACAGGTCGTAGATACGCAGTATTTT. It codes for CAISEQVVDTQYF. The genes are TRBV10-3 and TRBJ2-3; D may be TRBD1 (5 bases). Between the trimmed V and J ends, which lost 3 bases and 5 bases, there was a span of 9 bases. The CDR3 runs 13 residues. Germline CDR1 reads ENHRY; CDR2 reads SYGVKD.

This clonotype was observed many times. The chain recombines TRBV29-1 with TRBJ2-3, with 9 positions matching TRBD2. The CDR3 length is 15 residues. Germline CDR1 is SQVTM and CDR2 is ANQGSEA. V was pared by 3 bases and J by 4 bases, with 8 bases of the junction left unmatched. Here the CDR3 reads CSVDSGGRVADTQYF. In nucleotides, the CDR3 is TGCAGCGTTGATTCTGGCGGGAGGGTCGCAGATACGCAGTATTTT.

This clonotype was observed at least ten times. The genes are TRBV3-1 and TRBJ2-7; 12 positions agree with TRBD2. The J segment lost 4 bases and the V segment lost 3 bases, leaving 4 bases of the junction unmatched. The length of the CDR3 is 15 residues. In germline, CDR1 is LGHDT, CDR2 YNNKEL (reference sequence). CDR3 loop: CASSHRTSGKYEQYF. The CDR3 DNA sequence: TGTGCCAGCAGCCATCGGACTAGCGGGAAGTACGAGCAGTACTTC.

This clonotype was detected many times. The chain employs TRBV5-1 and TRBJ1-2; D remains unclear. CDR1 is SGHRS and CDR2 is YFSETQ in the germline V gene. The V end lost 1 base, the J end lost 0 bases, and 4 bases lay between the germline ends. This CDR3 has 13 residues. CDR3 nucleotides: TGCGCCAGCAGCTTGTCTTCTAACTATGGCTACACCTTC. Amino acid sequence: CASSLSSNYGYTF.

On this clonotype itself: Its ends do not fully match the called genes, so a read error is possible. V is TRBV2 and J is TRBJ2-5; D may be TRBD1 (6 bases). There are 15 residues in the CDR3. The germline V gene encodes CDR1 SNHLY and CDR2 FYNNEI. The CDR3 loop is CASSKDSTGQETRYF. Here the CDR3 DNA reads TGTGCCAGCAGTAAGGACTCGACGGGACAAGAGACCCGGTACTTC.

The sample holds many counts of this clonotype. The chain couples TRBV20-1 to TRBJ2-7; 8 bases agree with TRBD2. V shed 7 bases, J shed 5 bases, and the junction held 7 bases outside the gene matches. This CDR3 spans 12 amino acids. CDR1 DFQATT and CDR2 SNEGSKA come from the germline V gene (reference sequence). The CDR3 region has the DNA TGCAGTGTGATTGCGGGAGGCGACGAGCAGTACTTC. It encodes CSVIAGGDEQYF.

This clonotype was counted between two and nine times. The rearrangement joins TRBV7-9 to TRBJ2-1; D may correspond to TRBD1 or TRBD2 (5 bases each). Trimming pared 9 bases from V and 4 bases from J, leaving 16 bases between. Germline CDR1 is SEHNR and CDR2 is FQNEAQ (reference sequence). This CDR3 comprises 14 residues. CDR3 loop: CASNSGTLYNEQFF. DNA for the CDR3: TGTGCCAGTAATTCCGGGACCTTGTACAATGAGCAGTTCTTC.

This clonotype has a count of ten or more. V and J are TRBV5-1 and TRBJ1-1; D not certain. The CDR3 contains 12 residues. The V and J ends lost 4 bases and 11 bases respectively, with 15 bases between them. Per the germline V gene, CDR1 is SGHRS and CDR2 is YFSETQ. Here the CDR3 reads CASSPSSGWAFF. In DNA form, the CDR3 reads TGCGCCAGCAGCCCAAGCTCCGGATGGGCTTTCTTT.

As regards this clonotype: It may be a read error: a sequence one base away is much more abundant. The rearrangement uses TRBV30 and TRBJ1-1; D is undetermined. The germline V gene encodes CDR1 GTSNPN and CDR2 SVGIG (reference sequence). The CDR3 runs 12 residues. CDR3 in amino acids: CAWSWVNIEAFF. The CDR3 DNA reads TGTGCCTGGAGTTGGGTTAACATTGAAGCTTTCTTT.

This clonotype was observed many times. V usage is TRBV3-1 and J usage is TRBJ1-2; possible D gene TRBD1, 6 bases. This CDR3 region has 14 residues. CDR1 and CDR2 (germline): LGHDT, YNNKEL (reference sequence). Trimming cost V 3 bases and J 4 bases, with 12 bases left between them. Written as DNA, the CDR3 is TGTGCCAGCAGCCAGGTTGGACAGAGCTATGGCTACACCTTC. This sequence encodes CASSQVGQSYGYTF.

This clonotype was seen many times. V gene TRBV30 combines with J gene TRBJ2-1; 8 bases map to TRBD1. CDR1 is GTSNPN, CDR2 SVGIG, per germline (reference sequence). The CDR3 has 15 residues. J was trimmed by 7 bases and V by 5 bases; bases with no gene match: 13. CDR3 nucleotides: TGTGCCTGGCTCCCCGGAACAGGGGGTTCGAATGAGCAGTTCTTC. Translation gives CAWLPGTGGSNEQFF.

Many counts were recorded for this clonotype. The chain has TRBV2 and TRBJ1-2; the D is unclear. The CDR3 has 11 residues. V lost 8 bases and J 4 bases, leaving 8 bases between the germline ends. Germline lookup yields CDR1 SNHLY and CDR2 FYNNEI. The CDR3 bases are TGTGCCAGCGTATGGACCTATGGCTACACCTTC. It specifies CASVWTYGYTF.

This clonotype was seen a handful of times. The rearrangement uses TRBV19 and TRBJ1-4; 9 bases line up with TRBD1. Trimming removed 5 bases from V and 5 bases from J; junction bases left unmatched: 6. Germline V lookup: CDR1 LNHDA, CDR2 SQIVND (reference sequence). The CDR3 is 15 residues long. The CDR3 DNA is TGTGCCAGTAGTGCCCTGGGACAGGGAAATGAAAAACTGTTTTTT. Encoded protein: CASSALGQGNEKLFF.

In its sample, this clonotype was seen a few times. The V and J genes are TRBV20-1 and TRBJ2-1, with D tentatively TRBD2 (5 bases). V lost 0 bases, J lost 0 bases, and 9 bases lay in between. The CDR3 is 15 residues long. The germline gives CDR1 DFQATT, CDR2 SNEGSKA (reference sequence). DNA for the CDR3: TGCAGTGCTAGAGACGGTGCGGGCTCCTACAATGAGCAGTTCTTC. It is translated as CSARDGAGSYNEQFF.

In its sample, this clonotype was seen a few times. The rearrangement joins TRBV4-1 to TRBJ1-2; 7 positions match TRBD1. CDR1 is MGHRA and CDR2 is YSYEKL in the germline V gene. The J segment lost 6 bases and the V segment lost 3 bases, leaving 4 bases of the junction unmatched. This CDR3 is built from 13 residues. DNA for the CDR3: TGCGCCAGCAGCCACTTGACAGGGAATGGCTACACCTTC. It translates to CASSHLTGNGYTF.